The next 3 T cell receptor beta chains were all read from a single sample in a study of long-term antiretroviral therapy in people with HIV. Investigators performed immunoSEQ version v3.0 at survey level. Libraries were prepared by immunoSEQ multiplex PCR; TCRdb keeps only in-frame clonotypes and omits some of them. The sample has tens of thousands of clones; 65% to 90% are singletons. Sample: unsorted PBMCs, taken 0.1 years before starting antiretroviral therapy. Source of these receptors: a young man with HIV.

The V call is TRBV7-2, the J call TRBJ1-1; D not resolved. From germline, CDR1 is SGHTA and CDR2 FQGNSA. The germline V and J ends were trimmed by 1 base and 5 bases, with 2 bases remaining between them. The CDR3 runs 11 residues. The CDR3 loop is CASSLVTEAFF. The CDR3 DNA sequence: TGTGCCAGCAGCTTAGTTACTGAAGCTTTCTTT.

The J gene is TRBJ1-1, the V gene TRBV18; unclear D gene. The ends were cut back, 3 bases at V and 1 base at J, with 6 bases in the middle. CDR3 size: 13 residues. Germline V gene lookup returns CDR1 KGHSH and CDR2 LQKENI. The CDR3 reads CASSPPKNTEAFF. CDR3 nucleotide sequence: TGTGCCAGCTCACCCCCAAAGAACACTGAAGCTTTCTTT. The full variable domain, completed using reference TRBV18 and TRBJ1-1, is NAGVMQNPRHLVRRRGQEARLRCSPMKGHSHVYWYRQLPEEGLKFMVYLQKENIIDESGMPKERFSAEFPKEGPSILRIQQVVRGDSAAYFCASSPPKNTEAFFGQGTRLTVV.

This chain uses TRBV21-1 with TRBJ2-7; the D call TRBD2 from the table was never checked on the DNA. TRBV21-1 is described as a pseudogene. CDR3 length: 15 amino acids. The CDR3 nucleotides read TGTGCCTGTTTCCGGCACCGACTTAATTCCTACGAGCAGTACTTC. This sequence encodes CACFRHRLNSYEQYF.